This TCR beta chain was found in a study of OX40 agonist ivuxolimab in advanced cancers. Whole-study context: Those enrolled were about 80% male, with a mean age of roughly 62 years and ages from about 20 to 80. Whole-study results and caveats: CD4+ and CD8+ T cells in blood underwent clonal expansion by week 6 at 0.1 to 3.0 mg/kg. No determination was made of the antigen specificity of the expanded peripheral T cells.

Systemic immunosuppression or autoimmune disease history was grounds to exclude patients. On this clone itself: Its specificity is not known.

Sequenced by immunoSEQ multiplex PCR; TCRdb stores in-frame clones only, minus some. Among about 48,000 clones listed, around 90% were seen once. This CDR3 has 16 residues. Germline values: CDR1 MRHNA, CDR2 SNTAGT. The V end lost 3 bases, the J end lost 4 bases, and 17 bases lay between the germline ends. The chain recombines TRBV6-4 with TRBJ2-3; D uncertain. The TCR sequence derives from an adult with an advanced solid tumor such as melanoma, head and neck, liver or kidney cancer. The specimen was CD4+ or CD8+ T cells sorted from blood, collected in a trial of the OX40 agonist ivuxolimab. Here the CDR3 DNA reads TGTGCCAGCAGTGATCAGGCAGGCTCCCGCGCAGATACGCAGTATTTT. It codes for CASSDQAGSRADTQYF.